The present T cell receptor beta chain was sequenced within a study of cytomegalovirus exposure and HLA in healthy donors. Study-wide results and caveats: Donors were assumed by presence/absence analyses to have roughly uniform sequencing depth.

Turning to this clone: Its specificity is unknown.

CDR3 length: 16 residues. Per the germline V gene, CDR1 is SGHRS and CDR2 is YFSETQ. The V gene end was trimmed by 0 bases and the J gene end by 1 base; junction bases not matched to a gene: 2. PCR employed 60 Vbeta and 13 Jbeta primers. Sequencing used immunoSEQ multiplex PCR; TCRdb keeps in-frame clones, though not all of them. The sample has around 110,000 clones; about 72% are singletons. This TCR was recovered from a man aged 18 to 30 in good health and CMV-seronegative. The source material was PBMCs. The chain recombines TRBV5-1 with TRBJ2-2; 8 bases match TRBD2. The CDR3: CASSLGLAGNTGELFF. The CDR3, as DNA: TGCGCCAGCAGCTTGGGGCTAGCGGGGAACACCGGGGAGCTGTTTTTT.